Below are 8 T cell receptor beta chains sequenced from a single sample in a study of PD-L1 blockade in urothelial cancer. TCRdb's copy holds only in-frame clones and misses some; the assay was immunoSEQ multiplex PCR. The sample holds roughly 52,000 clones, roughly 80% seen once. Time point defined: pretreatment peripheral blood. Sequencing was performed on PBMCs, taken around atezolizumab (anti-PD-L1) treatment. These receptors were taken from a man aged 45-65 years with urothelial cancer.

V usage is TRBV28 and J usage is TRBJ2-7; 9 bases are a match to TRBD1. Trimming cost V 6 bases and J 1 base; bases outside gene matches: 7. The CDR3 loop spans 15 amino acids. Per germline, CDR1 MDHEN and CDR2 SYDVKM. CDR3 nucleotides: TGTGCCAGCAGGCTTACCGGGACAGGGTCCTACGAGCAGTACTTC. Translated: CASRLTGTGSYEQYF.

This clone was observed once. V is TRBV5-6 and J is TRBJ1-3; unclear D gene. Germline V gives CDR1 SGHDT, CDR2 YYEEEE. The CDR3 is 14 residues long. With 4 bases removed from V and 0 bases from J, the gap between germline ends came to 8 bases. CDR3 sequence reads: CASSVDISGNTIYF. The CDR3 DNA reads TGTGCCAGCAGCGTCGACATCTCTGGAAACACCATATATTTT.

The genes are TRBV12-5 and TRBJ2-1; 9 bases are a match to TRBD2. The germline CDR1 and CDR2 sequences are LGHNT and FRNRAP. The J segment lost 8 bases and the V segment lost 6 bases, leaving 8 bases of the junction unmatched. The CDR3 is 14 residues long. The CDR3 loop is CASGQAGGNDEQFF. DNA for the CDR3: TGTGCTAGTGGACAAGCGGGGGGAAACGATGAGCAGTTCTTC.

The chain employs TRBV25-1 and TRBJ1-1; a weak D match, TRBD1 (6 bases). CDR1 and CDR2 (germline): MGHDK, SYGVNS. The CDR3 has 17 amino acids. V shed 0 bases and J shed 7 bases, with 21 bases lying between them. DNA for the CDR3: TGTGCCAGCAGTGAATATCGTCCGGGTGGTAGGGGGGGTGAAGCTTTCTTT. The encoded protein is CASSEYRPGGRGGEAFF.

The CDR3 nucleotides read TGTGCCAGCAGTGAGACCGGGACAGGGGGCGGGGATGGCTACACCTTC. Its protein is CASSETGTGGGDGYTF. The J gene is TRBJ1-2, the V gene TRBV2, with 12 bases that match TRBD1. The trim removed 3 bases at V and 6 bases at J, leaving 8 bases unmatched. CDR3 length equals 16 residues. CDR1 is SNHLY, CDR2 FYNNEI, per germline.

The CDR3, as DNA: TGTGCCAGCAGTCTGGACATTTTAGCAAAACTGTTTTTT. Translating it yields CASSLDILAKLFF. V gene TRBV6-6 combines with J gene TRBJ1-4; a possible D gene is TRBD1 (5 bases). The CDR3 is made up of 13 amino acids. Trimming cost V 5 bases and J 10 bases, with 14 bases left between them. Germline CDR1 reads MNHNY; CDR2 reads SVGAGI (reference sequence).

V gene TRBV2 combines with J gene TRBJ1-1, with 9 positions matching TRBD1. The CDR3 is made up of 14 amino acids. The J segment lost 1 base and the V segment lost 8 bases, leaving 5 bases of the junction unmatched. From germline, CDR1 is SNHLY and CDR2 FYNNEI. The CDR3 DNA follows: TGTGCCAGCGTCCCGGGACAGGGGAACACTGAAGCTTTCTTT. This sequence encodes CASVPGQGNTEAFF.

The genes are TRBV11-3 and TRBJ2-1; D not resolved. Germline V gives CDR1 SGHNT, CDR2 YENEEA. V was shortened by 0 bases and J by 7 bases, with 13 bases between the two germline ends. The CDR3 totals 15 residues. The CDR3 protein is CASSLDPRNENEQFF. CDR3 DNA: TGTGCCAGCAGCTTAGATCCGCGGAATGAGAATGAGCAGTTCTTC.